This entry is about one T cell receptor (beta chain). Its antigen remains unknown. Method: immunoSEQ multiplex PCR; TCRdb's copy keeps in-frame clones and lacks some. The sample includes 50,000 or so clones, more than 75% of them seen just once. The record originates from a study of PD-L1 blockade in urothelial cancer. Study at large: It was in the mid-2010s that patients started atezolizumab at 1,200 mg intravenously every 3 weeks.

Study results and caveats: Enhanced expansion of tumor-associated blood clones at 3 weeks characterized durable-benefit patients. Below-median pretreatment blood TCR clonality predicted better survival.

The time point denotes: pretreatment peripheral blood. Individual patients had between 1 and 8 samples, taken pretreatment and on-treatment. There are 16 residues in the CDR3. Per germline, CDR1 SGHTA and CDR2 FQGTGA. Trimming pared 0 bases from V and 5 bases from J, leaving 15 bases between. The V call is TRBV7-3, the J call TRBJ2-3; D gene unclear. The TCR was taken from a man in his fifties or sixties with urothelial cancer. The sequenced sample was PBMCs, obtained around atezolizumab (anti-PD-L1) treatment. The DNA for the CDR3 is TGTGCCAGCAGCTTAACACCCGGTAGCCTCGGAGATACGCAGTATTTT. As protein: CASSLTPGSLGDTQYF.